The source of this T cell receptor (beta chain) is a study of OX40 agonist ivuxolimab in advanced cancers. Study in general: Two patients with cutaneous melanoma and one with hepatocellular carcinoma, three in total, showed partial responses. Broader study findings: The study found that CD8+ T cells averaged more expanded clones than CD4+.

V was pared by 4 bases and J by 9 bases, with 19 bases between. CDR1 is MNHEY, CDR2 SVGAGI, per germline. This CDR3 spans 15 amino acids. The assay was immunoSEQ multiplex PCR, and TCRdb's table has in-frame clones only and misses some. The sample lists 30,000 to 40,000 clones; 92% were seen once. Note on this clone: Its cognate antigen is unknown.

This clonotype was sampled from an adult with an advanced solid tumor such as melanoma, head and neck, liver or kidney cancer. The chain has TRBV6-5 and TRBJ2-1; perhaps TRBD1 as D (6 bases). Sample: CD4+ or CD8+ T cells sorted from blood, taken in a trial of the OX40 agonist ivuxolimab. The CDR3 DNA is TGTGCCAGCAGTTCCACTCTGGGGGCTAGCACTGAGCAGTTCTTC. This encodes CASSSTLGASTEQFF.